These 5 T cell receptor beta chains were sequenced from one sample in a study of tumor and adjacent non-tumor tissue in lung cancer. The template was RNA from unsorted bulk tissue. TCRbeta libraries were built with three rounds of nested PCR, modified from ARM-PCR. TCRdb redid the calling of the multiplex PCR reads with MiXCR, one entry per CDR3 protein. The table lists fewer than 80,000 distinct CDR3 sequences, around 70% of them singletons. Sample: lung tumor tissue. The receptors were gathered from a woman in her 70s with non-small cell lung cancer.

Comment on this clonotype: A much larger clone lies one base from this, so it may be a read error. This chain connects TRBV28 to TRBJ1-2; D uncertain. V lost 6 bases, J lost 3 bases, and 11 bases lay in between. The CDR3 covers 13 residues. Germline lookup yields CDR1 MDHEN and CDR2 SYDVKM. The CDR3 DNA reads TGTGCCAGCAGCTCCTTCCTAGACTATGGCTACACCTTC. This gives the protein CASSSFLDYGYTF.

Comment on this clonotype: Germline is not matched at one junction end, which may reflect a read error. The gene calls are TRBV6-1 and TRBJ2-5, with TRBD1 as a possible D gene (5 bases). Per germline, CDR1 MNHNS and CDR2 SASEGT. This CDR3 region has 13 residues. The CDR3 sequence is CAMGQSFQEIQYF. DNA for the CDR3: TGTGCCATGGGGCAGTCATTCCAAGAGATCCAGTACTTC.

Of note for this clonotype: No conserved phenylalanine or tryptophan ends this CDR3, so it is likely a read error. Because the CDR3's place on the DNA is in doubt, the DNA is left out and the CDR3 is given as listed by TCRdb. The V and J genes are TRBV29-1 and TRBJ2-7. The CDR3 is 11 amino acids in total, end residues counted. Germline CDR1 SQVTM, CDR2 ANQGSEA. The CDR3 here is CSVGGMGEQYL.

Notes on this clonotype: A much more abundant neighbour one base away suggests this may be a read error. In DNA, the CDR3 is TGTGCCAATACACAGGGGGCGGGGGAGACCCAGTACTTC. It codes for CANTQGAGETQYF. This sequence joins TRBV24-1 and TRBJ2-5; TRBD1 aligns across 9 bases. Germline V gene sequence: CDR1 KGHDR, CDR2 SFDVKD. The CDR3 is made up of 13 amino acids. Trimming at V came to 11 bases and at J to 5 bases, leaving 8 bases not matched to a gene.

Only a few counts were recorded for this clonotype. The chain is built from TRBV20-1 and TRBJ2-7, with 11 bases that match TRBD1. CDR1 and CDR2 from the germline V gene are DFQATT and SNEGSKA (reference sequence). V gave up 6 bases and J gave up 5 bases; unmatched junction bases: 12. This CDR3 spans 15 amino acids. The CDR3 region has the DNA TGCAGTGCCAGCGACTCCGGGACAGGGGGTAACGAGCAGTACTTC. Its protein is CSASDSGTGGNEQYF.